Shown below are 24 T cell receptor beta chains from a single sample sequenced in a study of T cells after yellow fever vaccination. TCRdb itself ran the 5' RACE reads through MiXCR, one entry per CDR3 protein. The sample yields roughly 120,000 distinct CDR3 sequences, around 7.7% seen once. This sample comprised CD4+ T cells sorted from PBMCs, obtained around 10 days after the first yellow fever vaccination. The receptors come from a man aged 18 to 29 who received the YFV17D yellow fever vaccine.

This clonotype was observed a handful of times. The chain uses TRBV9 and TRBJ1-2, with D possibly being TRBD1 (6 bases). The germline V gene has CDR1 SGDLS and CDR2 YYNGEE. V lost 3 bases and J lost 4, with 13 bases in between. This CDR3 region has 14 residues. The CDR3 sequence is CASSAQQTGYGYTF. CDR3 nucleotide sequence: TGTGCCAGCAGCGCCCAACAGACAGGCTATGGCTACACCTTC.

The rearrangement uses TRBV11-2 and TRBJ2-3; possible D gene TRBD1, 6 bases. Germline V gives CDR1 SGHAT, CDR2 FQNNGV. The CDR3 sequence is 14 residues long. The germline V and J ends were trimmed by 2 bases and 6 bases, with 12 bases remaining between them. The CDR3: CASSLYRGNDTQYF. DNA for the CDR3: TGTGCCAGCAGCTTATATAGGGGGAACGATACGCAGTATTTT. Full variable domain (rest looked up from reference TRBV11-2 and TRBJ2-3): EAGVAQSPRYKIIEKRQSVAFWCNPISGHATLYWYQQILGQGPKLLIQFQNNGVVDDSQLPKDRFSAERLKGVDSTLKIQPAKLEDSAVYLCASSLYRGNDTQYFGPGTRLTVL.

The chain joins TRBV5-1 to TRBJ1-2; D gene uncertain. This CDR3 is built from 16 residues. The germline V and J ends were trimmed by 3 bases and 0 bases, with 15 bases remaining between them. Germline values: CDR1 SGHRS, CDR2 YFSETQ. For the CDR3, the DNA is TGCGCCAGCAGCTATACACCGACCGCCGCTAACTATGGCTACACCTTC. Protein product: CASSYTPTAANYGYTF.

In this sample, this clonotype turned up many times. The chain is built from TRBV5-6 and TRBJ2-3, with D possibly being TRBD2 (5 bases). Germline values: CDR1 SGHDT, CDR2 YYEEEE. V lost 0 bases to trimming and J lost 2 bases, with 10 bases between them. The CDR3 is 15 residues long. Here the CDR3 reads CASSLGGKDTDTQYF. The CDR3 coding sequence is TGTGCCAGCAGCTTGGGAGGGAAAGACACAGATACGCAGTATTTT.

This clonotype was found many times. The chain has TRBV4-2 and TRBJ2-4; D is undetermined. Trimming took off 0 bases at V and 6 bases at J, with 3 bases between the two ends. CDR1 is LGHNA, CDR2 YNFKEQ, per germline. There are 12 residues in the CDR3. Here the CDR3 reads CASSQDGNIQYF. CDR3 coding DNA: TGTGCCAGCAGCCAAGACGGAAACATTCAGTACTTC.

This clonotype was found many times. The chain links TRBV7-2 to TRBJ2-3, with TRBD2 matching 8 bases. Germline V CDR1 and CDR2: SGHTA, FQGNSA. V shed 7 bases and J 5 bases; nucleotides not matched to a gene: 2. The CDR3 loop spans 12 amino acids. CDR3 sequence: CASTRGGDTQYF. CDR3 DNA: TGTGCCAGCACCCGGGGGGGAGATACGCAGTATTTT.

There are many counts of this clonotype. The CDR3 sequence: CASSLTGTGSMVGYTF. DNA for the CDR3: TGCGCCAGCAGCCTCACCGGGACAGGGTCAATGGTTGGCTACACCTTC. V and J are TRBV5-1 and TRBJ1-2; 9 bases agree with TRBD1. CDR1 is SGHRS, CDR2 YFSETQ, per germline. This CDR3 contains 16 residues. J gave up 7 bases and V 4 bases, and 14 bases lay outside the gene matches.

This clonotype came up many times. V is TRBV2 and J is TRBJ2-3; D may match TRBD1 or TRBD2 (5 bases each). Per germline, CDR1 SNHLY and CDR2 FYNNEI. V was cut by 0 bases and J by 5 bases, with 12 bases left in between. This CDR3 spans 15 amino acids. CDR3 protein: CASSEAGVRVDTQYF. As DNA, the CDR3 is TGTGCCAGCAGTGAAGCGGGGGTCCGCGTAGATACGCAGTATTTT.

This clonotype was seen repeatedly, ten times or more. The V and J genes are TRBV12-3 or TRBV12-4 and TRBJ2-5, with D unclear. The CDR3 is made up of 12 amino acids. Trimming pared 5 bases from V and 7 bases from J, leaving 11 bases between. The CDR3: CASSPDPRTQYF. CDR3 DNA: TGTGCCAGCAGTCCCGACCCAAGGACCCAGTACTTC.

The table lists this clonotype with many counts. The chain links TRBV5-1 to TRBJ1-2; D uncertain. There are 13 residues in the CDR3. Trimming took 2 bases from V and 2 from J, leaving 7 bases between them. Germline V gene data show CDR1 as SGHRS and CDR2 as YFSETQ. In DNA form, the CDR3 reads TGCGCCAGCAGCTTCGACTCGAACTATGGCTACACCTTC. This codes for CASSFDSNYGYTF.

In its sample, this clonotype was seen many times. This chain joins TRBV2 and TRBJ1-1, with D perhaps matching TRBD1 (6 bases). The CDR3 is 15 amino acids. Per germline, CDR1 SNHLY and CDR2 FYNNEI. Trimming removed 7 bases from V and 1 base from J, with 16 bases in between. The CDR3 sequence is CASTWWGAENTEAFF. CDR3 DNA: TGTGCCAGCACTTGGTGGGGGGCCGAGAACACTGAAGCTTTCTTT.

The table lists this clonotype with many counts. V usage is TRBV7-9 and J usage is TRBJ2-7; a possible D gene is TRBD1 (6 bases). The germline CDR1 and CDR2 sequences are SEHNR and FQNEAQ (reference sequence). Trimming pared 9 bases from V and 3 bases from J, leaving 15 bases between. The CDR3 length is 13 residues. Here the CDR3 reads CASQGQTLYEQYF. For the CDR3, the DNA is TGTGCCAGTCAGGGGCAGACACTCTACGAGCAGTACTTC.

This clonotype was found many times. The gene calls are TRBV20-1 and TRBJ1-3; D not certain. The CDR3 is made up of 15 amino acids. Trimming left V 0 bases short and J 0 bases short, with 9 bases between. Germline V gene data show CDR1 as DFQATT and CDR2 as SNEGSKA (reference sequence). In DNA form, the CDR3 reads TGCAGTGCTAGAGATAGCCAGAACTCTGGAAACACCATATATTTT. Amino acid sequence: CSARDSQNSGNTIYF.

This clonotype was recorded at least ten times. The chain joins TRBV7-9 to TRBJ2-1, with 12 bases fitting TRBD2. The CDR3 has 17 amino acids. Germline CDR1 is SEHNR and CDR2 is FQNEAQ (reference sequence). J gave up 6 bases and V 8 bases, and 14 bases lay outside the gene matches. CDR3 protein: CASHPGLAGTGSNEQFF. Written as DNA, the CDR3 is TGTGCCAGCCATCCCGGACTAGCGGGGACCGGGAGCAATGAGCAGTTCTTC.

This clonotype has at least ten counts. The CDR3 DNA reads TGTGCCAGCATAGACAGGAGTTTGACCGGGGAGCTGTTTTTT. It codes for CASIDRSLTGELFF. The chain is built from TRBV12-3 or TRBV12-4 and TRBJ2-2; D may be TRBD1 (6 bases). The germline V and J ends were trimmed by 7 bases and 5 bases, with 14 bases remaining between them. The CDR3 is 14 amino acids.

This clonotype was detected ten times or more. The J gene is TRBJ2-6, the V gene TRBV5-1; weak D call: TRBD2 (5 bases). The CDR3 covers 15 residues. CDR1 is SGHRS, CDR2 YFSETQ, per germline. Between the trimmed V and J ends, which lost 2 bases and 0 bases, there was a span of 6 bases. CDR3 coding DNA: TGCGCCAGCAGCTTTACTAGCTCTGGGGCCAACGTCCTGACTTTC. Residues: CASSFTSSGANVLTF.

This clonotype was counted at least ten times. The CDR3 DNA reads TGCGCCAGCAGCTTACAGGAGACCTATGGCTACACCTTC. It is translated as CASSLQETYGYTF. J is TRBJ1-2 and V is TRBV5-1; D might be TRBD1 (5 bases). V was cut by 2 bases and J by 4 bases, with 9 bases left in between. CDR1 and CDR2 from the germline V gene are SGHRS and YFSETQ. The length of the CDR3 is 13 residues.

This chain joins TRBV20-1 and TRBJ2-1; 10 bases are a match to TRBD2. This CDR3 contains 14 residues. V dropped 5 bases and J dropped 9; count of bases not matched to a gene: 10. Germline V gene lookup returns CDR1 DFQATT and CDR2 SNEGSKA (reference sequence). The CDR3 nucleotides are TGCAGTGCTTCCCGGGTAGCGGGGGGATCTGAGCAGTTCTTC. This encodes CSASRVAGGSEQFF.

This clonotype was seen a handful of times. CDR3: CASSASVGAGTDTQYF. DNA for the CDR3: TGTGCCAGCAGCGCCTCGGTGGGGGCGGGGACAGATACGCAGTATTTT. The V call is TRBV25-1, the J call TRBJ2-3; perhaps D is TRBD1 or TRBD2 (6 bases each). There are 16 residues in the CDR3. The V end lost 6 bases, the J end lost 3 bases, and 19 bases lay between the germline ends. The germline V gene encodes CDR1 MGHDK and CDR2 SYGVNS.

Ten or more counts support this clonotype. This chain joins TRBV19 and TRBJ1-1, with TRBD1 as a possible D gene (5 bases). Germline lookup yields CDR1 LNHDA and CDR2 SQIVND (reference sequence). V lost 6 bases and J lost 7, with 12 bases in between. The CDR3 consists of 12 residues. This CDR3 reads CASSLAGLEAFF. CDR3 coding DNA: TGTGCCAGTAGCCTAGCAGGGCTTGAAGCTTTCTTT.

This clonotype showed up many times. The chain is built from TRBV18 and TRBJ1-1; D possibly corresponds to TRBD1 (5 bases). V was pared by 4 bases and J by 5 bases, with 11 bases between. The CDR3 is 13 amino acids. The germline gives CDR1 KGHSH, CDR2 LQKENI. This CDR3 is CASSLTQGTEAFF. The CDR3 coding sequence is TGTGCCAGCTCACTGACGCAGGGTACTGAAGCTTTCTTT.

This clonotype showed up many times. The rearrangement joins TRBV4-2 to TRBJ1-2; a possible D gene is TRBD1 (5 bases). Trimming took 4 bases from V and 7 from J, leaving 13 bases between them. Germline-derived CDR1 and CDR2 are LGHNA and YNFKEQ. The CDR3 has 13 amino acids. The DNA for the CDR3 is TGTGCCAGCAGCCCCCGCGGAGGGACTGGCTACACCTTC. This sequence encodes CASSPRGGTGYTF.

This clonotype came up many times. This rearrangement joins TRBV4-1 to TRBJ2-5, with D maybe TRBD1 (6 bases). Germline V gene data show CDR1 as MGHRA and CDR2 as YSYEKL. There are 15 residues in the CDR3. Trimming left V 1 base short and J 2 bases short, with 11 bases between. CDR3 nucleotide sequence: TGCGCCAGCAGCCAAGCAGGGACACAGCAAGAGACCCAGTACTTC. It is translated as CASSQAGTQQETQYF.

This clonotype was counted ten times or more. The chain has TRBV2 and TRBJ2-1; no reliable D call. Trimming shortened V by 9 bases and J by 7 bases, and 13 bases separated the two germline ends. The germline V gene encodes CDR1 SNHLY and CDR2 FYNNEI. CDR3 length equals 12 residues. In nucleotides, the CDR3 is TGTGCCAGGGCCTGGACGGTGAATGAGCAGTTCTTC. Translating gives CARAWTVNEQFF.